Here is one T cell receptor (beta chain) with its context. The antigen remains unidentified. The germline V and J ends were trimmed by 2 bases and 5 bases, with 13 bases remaining between them. Germline values: CDR1 SGHRS, CDR2 YFSETQ. CDR3 size: 14 residues. The sample belongs to a study of Graves' ophthalmopathy and Graves' hyperthyroidism. On the study more broadly: Being free of ophthalmopathy for 18 months of follow-up defined stable hyperthyroidism. Findings and caveats of the study: A model built from 13 signatures distinguished ophthalmopathy from stable hyperthyroidism with about 90% sensitivity and 81.08% specificity. Thyroid clonotypes that were expanded above 0.001 frequency mostly also appeared in blood.

Uncontrolled infections, other autoimmune diseases, pregnancy or lactation barred patients from enrollment. From RNA, the CDR3 regions of TCR beta chains were amplified and sequenced. RT-PCR was first run with HTBI primers, then multiplex PCR in a second round. MiXCR, applied by TCRdb to the multiplex PCR reads, yields one record per CDR3 protein. Of around 1.1 million distinct CDR3 sequences listed, about 35% are singletons. V gene TRBV5-1 combines with J gene TRBJ2-5; perhaps TRBD2 as D (6 bases). The sequencing input was peripheral blood or thyroid tissue (not recorded which). The sequence derives from an adult man with Graves' hyperthyroidism. CDR3 sequence (DNA): TGCGCCAGCAGCTTCGACGGGAGAGGGGAGACCCAGTACTTC. Amino acids: CASSFDGRGETQYF.